The 18 T cell receptor beta chains in this list originate from one sample, sequenced in a study of blood T cell repertoires in COVID-19. This table comes from immunoSEQ multiplex PCR, and its TCRdb copy is limited to in-frame clones, with some not included. The table includes under 300,000 clones, less than 85% detected once. The sequenced sample consisted of peripheral blood. These receptors were taken from a man aged 60 to 69 who had recovered from COVID-19.

The chain recombines TRBV3-1 (or the pseudogene TRBV3-2) with TRBJ2-7; the match to TRBD2 covers 8 bases. The length of the CDR3 is 15 residues. The ends lost 2 bases at V and 0 bases at J; junction bases unmatched: 3. Per the germline V gene, CDR1 is LGHDT and CDR2 is YNNKEL (reference sequence). The CDR3 nucleotides read TGTGCCAGCAGCCAAAGAAGCGGGGGCTCCTACGAGCAGTACTTC. Protein sequence: CASSQRSGGSYEQYF.

This clone was observed once. V gene TRBV4-1 combines with J gene TRBJ2-7, with D perhaps TRBD1 (6 bases). The CDR3 length is 14 residues. The ends were cut back, 0 bases at V and 2 bases at J, with 8 bases in the middle. Germline V CDR1 and CDR2: MGHRA, YSYEKL. The CDR3, as DNA: TGCGCCAGCAGCCAAGAGACAGGTACCTACGAGCAGTACTTC. It specifies CASSQETGTYEQYF.

The chain uses TRBV12-3 or TRBV12-4 and TRBJ2-7; 7 nucleotides align to TRBD1. The CDR3 extends over 13 amino acids. The V and J ends lost 6 bases and 6 bases, in that order; junction bases with no gene match: 8. DNA for the CDR3: TGTGCCAGCAGCGCCGGGACAGCATCCGAGCAGTACTTC. Its translation is CASSAGTASEQYF.

The V gene is TRBV2, the J gene TRBJ2-5; D possibly corresponds to TRBD1 (6 bases). The germline V and J ends were trimmed by 9 bases and 2 bases, with 10 bases remaining between them. Germline V CDR1 and CDR2: SNHLY, FYNNEI. The CDR3 is 12 residues long. The DNA for the CDR3 is TGTGCCAGAGGGACACTTCAAGAGACCCAGTACTTC. Its translation is CARGTLQETQYF.

The chain links TRBV5-6 to TRBJ2-2; 12 bases map to TRBD2. The CDR3 covers 15 residues. Trimming cost V 4 bases and J 6 bases; bases outside gene matches: 4. The germline CDR1 and CDR2 sequences are SGHDT and YYEEEE. CDR3: CASSLAGGLPGELFF. CDR3 bases: TGTGCCAGCAGCCTAGCGGGGGGGCTCCCCGGGGAGCTGTTTTTT.

The V call is TRBV30, the J call TRBJ1-1; 8 bases fit TRBD1. V was clipped by 0 bases and J by 7 bases; unmatched bases: 4. The CDR3 extends over 13 amino acids. CDR1 is GTSNPN and CDR2 is SVGIG in the germline V gene (reference sequence). CDR3 region: CAWSVRGLGEAFF. As DNA, the CDR3 is TGTGCCTGGAGTGTCAGGGGGCTGGGTGAAGCTTTCTTT. Variable domain in full (rest from reference TRBV30 and TRBJ1-1): SQTIHQWPATLVQPVGSPLSLECTVEGTSNPNLYWYRQAAGRGLQLLFYSVGIGQISSEVPQNLSASRPQDRQFILSSKKLLLSDSGFYLCAWSVRGLGEAFFGQGTRLTVV.

This chain joins TRBV20-1 and TRBJ2-1; the D is unclear. V lost 6 bases and J 10 bases, leaving 10 bases between the germline ends. The CDR3 runs 10 residues. Germline CDR1 DFQATT, CDR2 SNEGSKA (reference sequence). CDR3 protein: CSAVVREQFF. In nucleotides, the CDR3 is TGCAGTGCCGTAGTCAGGGAGCAGTTCTTC.

The chain joins TRBV14 to TRBJ1-2, with D perhaps TRBD1 (5 bases). Germline V gene lookup returns CDR1 SGHDN and CDR2 FVKESK. Trimming left V 3 bases short and J 7 bases short, with 12 bases between. This CDR3 region has 13 residues. This CDR3 is CASSQSPGFGYTF. In DNA, the CDR3 is TGTGCCAGCAGCCAGTCCCCAGGGTTTGGCTACACCTTC. Full variable domain (remainder filled in from reference TRBV14 and TRBJ1-2): EAGVTQFPSHSVIEKGQTVTLRCDPISGHDNLYWYRRVMGKEIKFLLHFVKESKQDESGMPNNRFLAERTGGTYSTLKVQPAELEDSGVYFCASSQSPGFGYTFGSGTRLTVV.

V and J are TRBV18 and TRBJ2-7; 7 bases align to TRBD2. V trimming: 3 bases; J trimming: 2 bases; junction bases outside the gene matches: 4. CDR1 is KGHSH, CDR2 LQKENI, per germline. This CDR3 contains 14 residues. The CDR3, as DNA: TGTGCCAGCTCACCGCGGGAGCCGCCCTACGAGCAGTACTTC. Translated, it gives CASSPREPPYEQYF. Full variable domain (missing parts from reference TRBV18 and TRBJ2-7): NAGVMQNPRHLVRRRGQEARLRCSPMKGHSHVYWYRQLPEEGLKFMVYLQKENIIDESGMPKERFSAEFPKEGPSILRIQQVVRGDSAAYFCASSPREPPYEQYFGPGTRLTVT.

J is TRBJ2-5 and V is TRBV5-1; D is unresolved. V was clipped by 1 base and J by 2 bases, with 6 bases between them. This CDR3 has 13 residues. Germline CDR1 and CDR2: SGHRS and YFSETQ. The CDR3 DNA is TGCGCCAGCAGCTTGTGGCCTCAAGAGACCCAGTACTTC. This translates into CASSLWPQETQYF.

This clone was seen more than once but under ten times. The chain recombines TRBV7-2 with TRBJ2-2, with D uncertain. Germline values: CDR1 SGHTA, CDR2 FQGNSA. This CDR3 contains 14 residues. Trimming stripped 5 bases from V and 8 bases from J, with 15 bases between. The DNA of the CDR3 is TGTGCCAGCAGCCAACCCGTCACCCAGGGGGAGCTGTTTTTT. This translates into CASSQPVTQGELFF.

This chain links TRBV4-1 with TRBJ2-7, with 9 positions matching TRBD2. The V gene end was trimmed by 0 bases and the J gene end by 2 bases; junction bases not matched to a gene: 11. Germline CDR1 MGHRA, CDR2 YSYEKL. The CDR3 extends over 18 amino acids. CDR3 coding DNA: TGCGCCAGCAGCCAAGATTTGTCACGGACTAGCGACACCTACGAGCAGTACTTC. Its protein is CASSQDLSRTSDTYEQYF.

This clone has a handful of counts. This CDR3 reads CASSLTPDRFNEKLFF. DNA for the CDR3: TGTGCCAGCAGCCTAACGCCCGACAGGTTTAATGAAAAACTGTTTTTT. The chain has TRBV5-5 and TRBJ1-4, with D possibly matching TRBD1 (6 bases). Trimming pared 4 bases from V and 4 bases from J, leaving 17 bases between. Looked up from germline, CDR1 is SGHKS and CDR2 is YYEKEE (reference sequence). The CDR3 is made up of 16 amino acids.

The chain employs TRBV9 and TRBJ2-3; perhaps TRBD1 as D (6 bases). The CDR3 is 15 amino acids. Germline-derived CDR1 and CDR2 are SGDLS and YYNGEE. The V end lost 4 bases, the J end lost 3 bases, and 15 bases lay between the germline ends. The CDR3 region is CASSPRGHLTDTQYF. The CDR3 DNA reads as TGTGCCAGCAGCCCCCGGGGACACCTGACAGATACGCAGTATTTT.

The CDR3 nucleotides read TGCAGCGTGGCAAGACAGGGGACCTACGAGCAGTACTTC. Its protein product is CSVARQGTYEQYF. The chain couples TRBV29-1 to TRBJ2-7; 8 positions agree with TRBD1. Per the germline V gene, CDR1 is SQVTM and CDR2 is ANQGSEA. CDR3 length equals 13 residues. The V segment lost 6 bases and the J segment 2 bases; nucleotides outside the gene matches: 6.

The chain carries TRBV6-5 and TRBJ2-4, with a tentative D call TRBD2 (6 bases). CDR1 is MNHEY, CDR2 SVGAGI, per germline. The V end was cut by 6 bases, the J end by 3 bases, with 15 bases between. CDR3 length equals 15 residues. The CDR3 region has the DNA TGTGCCAGCAGGGAGGGTGGTAGCGGCAAAAACATTCAGTACTTC. The encoded protein is CASREGGSGKNIQYF.

The rearrangement joins TRBV19 to TRBJ1-5; 10 nucleotides align to TRBD1. The V gene end was trimmed by 8 bases and the J gene end by 2 bases; junction bases not matched to a gene: 9. From germline, CDR1 is LNHDA and CDR2 SQIVND (reference sequence). The CDR3 loop spans 16 amino acids. The DNA of the CDR3 is TGTGCCAGTGGGACAGGGGACCGTGGGGGCAATCAGCCCCAGCATTTT. Translated, it gives CASGTGDRGGNQPQHF.

V is TRBV18 and J is TRBJ2-7, with 7 bases identical to TRBD1. V shed 3 bases, J shed 3 bases, and the junction held 2 bases outside the gene matches. The CDR3 is made up of 13 amino acids. The V gene's germline CDR1 is KGHSH and CDR2 LQKENI. CDR3 bases: TGTGCCAGCTCACCGGGGGACAGCTACGAGCAGTACTTC. Protein: CASSPGDSYEQYF.